What follows is one TCR beta chain and its context. Its antigen is not known. Sequenced material consisted of expressed TCRB transcripts (all of the isolated RNA was reverse transcribed). Data came from immunoSEQ multiplex PCR; TCRdb stores just in-frame clones and leaves some out. The profile covers more than 55,000 clones, with 50% to 55% appearing a single time and roughly 2.5% taken by the ten largest. V shed 5 bases, J shed 6 bases, and the junction held 16 bases outside the gene matches. Germline V gives CDR1 SGHTA, CDR2 FQGNSA. The CDR3 is 18 residues long. This entry comes from a study of beta chain features in type 1 diabetes. Study-wide results and limits: For patients, the naive, central memory and Treg TCRB repertoires appeared more alike than for healthy donors. TCRB CDR3s from Type 1 diabetes patients were moderately but significantly shorter in all four CD4+ subsets.

Researchers reported sorting CD4+ naive, central memory, regulatory and stem cell-like memory cells via CD45RO/CCR7/CD25/CD127/CD95/CD27. Material for sequencing was Tregs from blood. The source is a woman aged 40 to 55 with type 1 diabetes. The chain uses TRBV7-2 and TRBJ2-3, with 11 nucleotides matching TRBD2. CDR3 in DNA: TGTGCCAGCAGCCCCCTAATAGCGGGGGGGCGATTGGTGGATACGCAGTATTTT. Its translation: CASSPLIAGGRLVDTQYF.